This TCR beta chain comes out of a study of blood T cell repertoires in COVID-19. Profiling relied on immunoSEQ multiplex PCR, and the TCRdb table lists in-frame clones only, not all of them. The table includes roughly 400,000 clones, 75% to 90% detected once. Germline V lookup: CDR1 SNHLY, CDR2 FYNNEI. CDR3 size: 15 residues. Trimming shortened V by 7 bases and J by 5 bases, and 17 bases separated the two germline ends. The gene calls are TRBV2 and TRBJ1-4; TRBD1 might be the D (6 bases). The sequencing sample was made of PBMCs or T cells enriched from blood (not recorded which). The TCR comes from a man aged 25-45 years who had recovered from COVID-19. The CDR3 nucleotides read TGTGCCAGCATTCCCCAAGGACAGAGAAATGAAAAACTGTTTTTT. This sequence encodes CASIPQGQRNEKLFF.